This T cell receptor (beta chain) emerged from a study of CD8 T cells in ankylosing spondylitis. General study findings and limits: Clones linked to disease, bearing a CD8+ phenotype, were relatively rare in peripheral blood. Reports of some motif variants in reactive arthritis synovial fluid and blood predate this one. Characteristic of ankylosing spondylitis blood, it appeared, was a TCR beta motif comprising about eight highly homologous variants. Enrichment of disease-linked clones was reportedly significant in matched ankylosing spondylitis synovial fluid.

Library preparation for TCR beta used quantitative 5'-RACE with molecular barcodes. MiXCR, applied by TCRdb to the 5' RACE reads, yields one record per CDR3 protein. This sample carries about 540,000 distinct CDR3 sequences, more than 9.5% of them seen once, and the ten largest clones take nearly 7%. CDR1 is SGHTA and CDR2 is FQGNSA in the germline V gene. The CDR3 length is 15 residues. The V end lost 4 bases, the J end lost 5 bases, and 14 bases lay between the germline ends. Only a few counts were recorded for this clonotype. Its antigen is undetermined. This TCR was recovered from a male donor with ankylosing spondylitis. The specimen sequenced was blood, either unsorted or a sorted T cell fraction (not recorded which). This sequence joins TRBV7-2 and TRBJ2-2; tentatively, D is TRBD2 (5 bases). CDR3 nucleotides: TGTGCCAGCAGCTGGGAAGGGAGTTGGACCGGGGAGCTGTTTTTT. This codes for CASSWEGSWTGELFF.